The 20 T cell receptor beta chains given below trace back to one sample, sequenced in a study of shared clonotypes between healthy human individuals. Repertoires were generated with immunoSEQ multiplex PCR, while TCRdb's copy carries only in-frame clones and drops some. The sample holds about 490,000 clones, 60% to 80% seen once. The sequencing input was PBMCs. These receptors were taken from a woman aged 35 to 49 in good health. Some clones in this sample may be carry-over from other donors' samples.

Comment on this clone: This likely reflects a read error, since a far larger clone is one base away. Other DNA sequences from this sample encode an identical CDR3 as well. The CDR3 DNA reads TGTGCTAGCAGCCTAGGAGGACAGGGACAGACCCAGTACTTC. It encodes CASSLGGQGQTQYF. The J gene is TRBJ2-5, the V gene TRBV7-7; 8 positions match TRBD1. Per the germline V gene, CDR1 is SSHAT and CDR2 is FNYEAQ (reference sequence). This CDR3 is built from 14 residues.

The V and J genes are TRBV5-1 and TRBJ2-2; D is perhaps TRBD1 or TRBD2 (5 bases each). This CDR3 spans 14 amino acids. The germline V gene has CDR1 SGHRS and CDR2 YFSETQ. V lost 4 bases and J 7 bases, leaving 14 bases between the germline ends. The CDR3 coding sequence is TGCGCCAGCAGCGGGGCGAGCCGGGGCGGGGAGCTGTTTTTT. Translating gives CASSGASRGGELFF. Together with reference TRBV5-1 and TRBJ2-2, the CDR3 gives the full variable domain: KAGVTQTPRYLIKTRGQQVTLSCSPISGHRSVSWYQQTPGQGLQFLFEYFSETQRNKGNFPGRFSGRQFSNSRSEMNVSTLELGDSALYLCASSGASRGGELFFGEGSRLTVL.

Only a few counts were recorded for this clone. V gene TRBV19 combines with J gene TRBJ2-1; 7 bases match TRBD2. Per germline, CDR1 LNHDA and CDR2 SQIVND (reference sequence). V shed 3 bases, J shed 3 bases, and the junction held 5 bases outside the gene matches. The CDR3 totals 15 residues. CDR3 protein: CASSIRGGGYNEQFF. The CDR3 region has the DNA TGTGCCAGTAGTATCCGGGGCGGGGGCTACAATGAGCAGTTCTTC.

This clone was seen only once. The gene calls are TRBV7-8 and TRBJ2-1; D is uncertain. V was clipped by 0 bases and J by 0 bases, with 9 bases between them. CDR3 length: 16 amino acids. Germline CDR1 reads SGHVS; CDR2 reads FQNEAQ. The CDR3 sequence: CASSLATWSSYNEQFF. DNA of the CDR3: TGTGCCAGCAGCTTAGCGACTTGGAGCTCCTACAATGAGCAGTTCTTC.

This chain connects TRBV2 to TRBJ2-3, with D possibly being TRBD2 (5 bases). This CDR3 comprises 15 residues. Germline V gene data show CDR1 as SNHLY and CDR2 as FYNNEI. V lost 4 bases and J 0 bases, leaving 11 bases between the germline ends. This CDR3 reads CASSGLAVSTDTQYF. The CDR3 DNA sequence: TGTGCCAGCAGTGGGCTAGCCGTAAGCACAGATACGCAGTATTTT.

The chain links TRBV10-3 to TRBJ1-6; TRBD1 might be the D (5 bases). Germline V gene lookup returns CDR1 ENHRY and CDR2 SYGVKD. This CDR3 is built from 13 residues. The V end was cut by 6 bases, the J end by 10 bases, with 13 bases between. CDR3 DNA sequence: TGTGCCATCAGAGGAGGGGATTCGTCACCCCTCCACTTT. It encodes CAIRGGDSSPLHF.

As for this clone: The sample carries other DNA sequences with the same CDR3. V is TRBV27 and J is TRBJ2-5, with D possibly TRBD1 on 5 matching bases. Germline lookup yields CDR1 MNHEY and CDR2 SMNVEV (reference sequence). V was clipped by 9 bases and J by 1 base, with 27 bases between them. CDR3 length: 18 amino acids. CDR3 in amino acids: CASPTGQPSASGQETQYF. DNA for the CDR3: TGTGCCAGTCCGACCGGACAACCGTCCGCTTCAGGCCAAGAGACCCAGTACTTC.

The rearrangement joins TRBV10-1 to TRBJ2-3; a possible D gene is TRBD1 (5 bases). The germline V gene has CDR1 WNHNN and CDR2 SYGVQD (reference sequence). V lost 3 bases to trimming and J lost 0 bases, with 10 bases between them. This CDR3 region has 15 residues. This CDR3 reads CASSEWGGSTDTQYF. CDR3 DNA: TGCGCCAGCAGTGAATGGGGCGGTAGCACAGATACGCAGTATTTT.

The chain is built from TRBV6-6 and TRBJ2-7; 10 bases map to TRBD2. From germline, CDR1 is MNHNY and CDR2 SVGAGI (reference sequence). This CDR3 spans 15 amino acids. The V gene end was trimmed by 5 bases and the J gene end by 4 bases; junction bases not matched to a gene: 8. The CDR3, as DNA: TGTGCCAGCAGTGACAAACTAGCGGGGATATACGAGCAGTACTTC. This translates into CASSDKLAGIYEQYF.

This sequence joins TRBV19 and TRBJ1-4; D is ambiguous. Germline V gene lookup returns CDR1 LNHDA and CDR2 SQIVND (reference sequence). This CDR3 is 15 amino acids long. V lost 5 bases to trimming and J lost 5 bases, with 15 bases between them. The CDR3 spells CASSVRPLKNEKLFF. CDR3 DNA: TGTGCCAGTAGTGTTCGACCCCTGAAGAATGAAAAACTGTTTTTT.

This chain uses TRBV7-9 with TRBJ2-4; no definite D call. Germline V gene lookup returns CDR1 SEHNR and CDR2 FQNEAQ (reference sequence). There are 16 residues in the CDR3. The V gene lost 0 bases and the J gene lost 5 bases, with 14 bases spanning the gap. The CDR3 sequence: CASSLARGLPENIQYF. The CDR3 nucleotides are TGTGCCAGCAGCTTAGCGCGCGGTCTACCGGAAAACATTCAGTACTTC.

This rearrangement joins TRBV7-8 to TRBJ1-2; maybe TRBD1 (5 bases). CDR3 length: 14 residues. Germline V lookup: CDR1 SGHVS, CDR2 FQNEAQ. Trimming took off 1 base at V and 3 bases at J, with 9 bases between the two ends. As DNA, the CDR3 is TGTGCCAGCAGCTTAGAAGGGGCTTACTATGGCTACACCTTC. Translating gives CASSLEGAYYGYTF.

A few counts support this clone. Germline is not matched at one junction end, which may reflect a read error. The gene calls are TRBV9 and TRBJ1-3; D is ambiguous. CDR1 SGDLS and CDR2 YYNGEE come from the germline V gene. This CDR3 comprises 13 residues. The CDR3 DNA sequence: TGTGCCAGCAGCGGGCTGACTGGAAGCACCATATATTTT. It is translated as CASSGLTGSTIYF.

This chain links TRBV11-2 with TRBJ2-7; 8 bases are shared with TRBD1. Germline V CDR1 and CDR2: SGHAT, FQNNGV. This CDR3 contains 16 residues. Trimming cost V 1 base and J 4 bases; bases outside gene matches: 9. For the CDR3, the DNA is TGTGCCAGCAGCTTAGGGGCAGGGGGCGTTTTATACGAGCAGTACTTC. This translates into CASSLGAGGVLYEQYF.

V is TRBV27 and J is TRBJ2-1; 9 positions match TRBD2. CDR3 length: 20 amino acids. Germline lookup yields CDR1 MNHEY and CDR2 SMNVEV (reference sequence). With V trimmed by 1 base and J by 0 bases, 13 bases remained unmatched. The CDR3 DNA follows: TGTGCCAGCAGTTTATTTACGGCCCTCTCGACTAGCGGCTCCTACAATGAGCAGTTCTTC. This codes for CASSLFTALSTSGSYNEQFF.

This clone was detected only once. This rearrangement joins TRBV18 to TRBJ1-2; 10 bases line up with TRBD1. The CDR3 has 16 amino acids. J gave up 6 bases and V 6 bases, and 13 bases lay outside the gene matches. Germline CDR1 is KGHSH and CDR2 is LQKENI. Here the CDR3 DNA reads TGTGCCAGCTCTCAAAATGCGGGACAGGGGAAGGATGGCTACACCTTC. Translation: CASSQNAGQGKDGYTF.

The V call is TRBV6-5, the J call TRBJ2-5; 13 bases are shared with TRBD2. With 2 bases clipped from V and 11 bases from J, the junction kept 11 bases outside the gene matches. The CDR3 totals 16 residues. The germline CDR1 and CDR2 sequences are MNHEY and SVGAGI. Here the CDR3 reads CASSYGLAGEVKVQYF. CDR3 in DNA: TGTGCCAGCAGTTACGGACTAGCGGGAGAGGTAAAGGTGCAGTACTTC.

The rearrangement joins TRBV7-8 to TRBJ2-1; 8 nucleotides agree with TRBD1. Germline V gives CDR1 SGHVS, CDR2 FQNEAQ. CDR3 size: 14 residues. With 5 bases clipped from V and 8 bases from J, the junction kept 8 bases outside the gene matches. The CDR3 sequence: CASSQTGAVDEQFF. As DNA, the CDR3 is TGTGCCAGCAGCCAGACAGGGGCTGTGGATGAGCAGTTCTTC.

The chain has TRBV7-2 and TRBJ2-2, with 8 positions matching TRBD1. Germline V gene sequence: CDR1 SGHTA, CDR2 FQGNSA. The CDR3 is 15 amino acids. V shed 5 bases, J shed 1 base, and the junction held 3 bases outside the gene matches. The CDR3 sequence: CASSTGQENTGELFF. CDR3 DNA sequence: TGTGCCAGCAGCACGGGACAGGAGAACACCGGGGAGCTGTTTTTT.

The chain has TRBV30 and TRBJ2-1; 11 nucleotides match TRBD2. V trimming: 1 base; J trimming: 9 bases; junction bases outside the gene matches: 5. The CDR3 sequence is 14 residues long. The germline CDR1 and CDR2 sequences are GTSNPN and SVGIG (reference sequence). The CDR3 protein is CAWSGGLAGFEQFF. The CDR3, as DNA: TGTGCCTGGAGTGGAGGACTAGCGGGTTTTGAGCAGTTCTTC.